This TCR beta chain was captured by sequencing in a study of blood T cell repertoires in COVID-19. The overall study: Whether acute or convalescent, the COVID-19 samples came from the United States, Italy and Spain.

This CDR3 is built from 12 residues. V lost 5 bases, J lost 3 bases, and 7 bases lay in between. Sequenced by immunoSEQ multiplex PCR; TCRdb stores in-frame clones only, minus some. The profile shows a few hundred thousand clones, more than 75% of them singletons. This TCR was recovered from a woman in her seventies with active or convalescent COVID-19. The chain links TRBV12-3 or TRBV12-4 to TRBJ1-2; D not resolved. Sample: peripheral blood. The CDR3 sequence: CASSIGDYGYTF. CDR3 coding DNA: TGTGCCAGCAGTATCGGTGACTATGGCTACACCTTC.